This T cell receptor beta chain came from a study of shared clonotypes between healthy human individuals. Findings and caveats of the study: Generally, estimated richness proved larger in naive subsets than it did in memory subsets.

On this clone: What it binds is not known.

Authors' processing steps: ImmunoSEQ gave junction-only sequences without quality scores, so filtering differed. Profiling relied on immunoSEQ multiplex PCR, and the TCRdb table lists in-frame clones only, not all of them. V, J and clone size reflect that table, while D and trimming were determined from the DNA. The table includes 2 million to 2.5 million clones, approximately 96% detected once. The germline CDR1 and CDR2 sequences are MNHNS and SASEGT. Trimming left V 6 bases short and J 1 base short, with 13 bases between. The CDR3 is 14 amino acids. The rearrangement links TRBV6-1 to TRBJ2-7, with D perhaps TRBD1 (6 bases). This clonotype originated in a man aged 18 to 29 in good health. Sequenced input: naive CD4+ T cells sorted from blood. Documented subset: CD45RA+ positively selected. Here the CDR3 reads CASRPGHLSYEQYF. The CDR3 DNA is TGTGCCAGCAGACCGGGACACCTTTCCTACGAGCAGTACTTC.